A single sample is the source of the 27 T cell receptor beta chains below, sequenced in a study of blood T cell repertoires in COVID-19. The table came from immunoSEQ multiplex PCR; TCRdb's copy has only in-frame clones and leaves some out. Here the sample spans around 390,000 clones, about 86% being singletons. Sequencing was carried out using PBMCs or T cells enriched from blood (not recorded which). These receptors were taken from a woman aged 45 to 65 who had recovered from COVID-19.

The table lists this clone with a few counts. V gene TRBV7-2 combines with J gene TRBJ1-3; the D is unclear. From germline, CDR1 is SGHTA and CDR2 FQGNSA. The CDR3 is 15 amino acids. Trimming cost V 6 bases and J 0 bases, with 12 bases left between them. The DNA of the CDR3 is TGTGCCAGCAGAAGTGTGTTGAGCTCTGGAAACACCATATATTTT. It codes for CASRSVLSSGNTIYF.

The V gene is TRBV5-1, the J gene TRBJ2-7; 8 bases match TRBD1. This CDR3 contains 13 residues. After removal of 8 bases from V and 3 bases from J, the junction contained 7 bases not matched to a gene. Looked up from germline, CDR1 is SGHRS and CDR2 is YFSETQ. The CDR3 bases are TGCGCCAGTAGAGACAGGGGTGACTACGAGCAGTACTTC. It yields the protein CASRDRGDYEQYF.

CDR3 sequence (DNA): TGTGCCAGTAGTTTCCTCCCCGGGACAGCCCGGCCTGAAGCTTTCTTT. It codes for CASSFLPGTARPEAFF. V is TRBV19 and J is TRBJ1-1, with 7 bases that match TRBD1. The trim removed 5 bases at V and 6 bases at J, leaving 15 bases unmatched. In germline, CDR1 is LNHDA, CDR2 SQIVND (reference sequence). The CDR3 totals 16 residues.

The chain joins TRBV6-5 to TRBJ2-7; 7 bases agree with TRBD1. Trimming at V came to 6 bases and at J to 0 bases, leaving 5 bases not matched to a gene. The CDR3 has 14 residues. The germline gives CDR1 MNHEY, CDR2 SVGAGI. The CDR3 here is CASRPGTVSYEQYF. CDR3 nucleotides: TGTGCCAGCAGGCCCGGGACAGTCTCCTACGAGCAGTACTTC.

This chain uses TRBV5-1 with TRBJ2-5, with D unresolved. CDR1 and CDR2 from the germline V gene are SGHRS and YFSETQ. V was cut by 1 base and J by 2 bases, with 15 bases left in between. The CDR3 runs 16 residues. CDR3 DNA: TGCGCCAGCAGCTTGACGCCCGACACCGCACAAGAGACCCAGTACTTC. It yields the protein CASSLTPDTAQETQYF.

The genes are TRBV20-1 and TRBJ2-2; TRBD2 might be the D (6 bases). The V end lost 3 bases, the J end lost 5 bases, and 13 bases lay between the germline ends. The length of the CDR3 is 14 residues. Germline V lookup: CDR1 DFQATT, CDR2 SNEGSKA (reference sequence). CDR3: CSASRLGRTGELFF. The CDR3 nucleotides read TGCAGTGCTAGTAGACTAGGGCGGACCGGGGAGCTGTTTTTT.

The chain carries TRBV19 and TRBJ2-1; D may be TRBD2 (5 bases). The germline CDR1 and CDR2 sequences are LNHDA and SQIVND (reference sequence). The CDR3 covers 14 residues. The V and J ends lost 9 bases and 4 bases respectively, with 16 bases between them. CDR3 loop: CASGGGLGYNEQFF. The CDR3 nucleotides read TGTGCCAGCGGAGGCGGGCTGGGGTACAATGAGCAGTTCTTC.

The chain recombines TRBV4-2 with TRBJ2-2, with D perhaps matching TRBD2 (5 bases). The germline gives CDR1 LGHNA, CDR2 YNFKEQ. The CDR3 covers 15 residues. V lost 0 bases and J lost 5, with 10 bases in between. CDR3 bases: TGTGCCAGCAGCCAAGATCGGGGAGCAACCGGGGAGCTGTTTTTT. The encoded protein is CASSQDRGATGELFF.

The chain couples TRBV6-2 or TRBV6-3 to TRBJ2-5; 11 bases are shared with TRBD2. Germline V gene lookup returns CDR1 MNHEY and CDR2 SVGEGT. The CDR3 sequence is 16 residues long. V trimming: 5 bases; J trimming: 5 bases; junction bases outside the gene matches: 10. The CDR3 bases are TGTGCCAGCAGTCCCGATAGCGGGGGGGCCCAGGAGACCCAGTACTTC. Encoded protein: CASSPDSGGAQETQYF.

The genes are TRBV7-3 and TRBJ2-7, with 14 bases lining up with TRBD2. J lost 7 bases, V lost 5 bases, and 7 bases had no gene match. CDR3 size: 15 residues. Per germline, CDR1 SGHTA and CDR2 FQGTGA. The CDR3 reads CASSKGLAGEGEQYF. The CDR3 DNA sequence: TGTGCCAGCAGCAAGGGACTAGCGGGGGAAGGTGAGCAGTACTTC.

The chain employs TRBV28 and TRBJ2-1, with TRBD1 as a possible D gene (6 bases). Germline V gene lookup returns CDR1 MDHEN and CDR2 SYDVKM. The CDR3 sequence is 18 residues long. V lost 6 bases and J 4 bases, leaving 25 bases between the germline ends. This CDR3 is CASSPPRLQWTEYNEQFF. The CDR3 bases are TGTGCCAGCAGCCCTCCCCGACTACAGTGGACAGAGTACAATGAGCAGTTCTTC.

The CDR3 DNA sequence: TGTGCCAGTGGGGCGCACCCCAATTCACCCCTCCACTTT. This gives the protein CASGAHPNSPLHF. The rearrangement joins TRBV19 to TRBJ1-6; D may be TRBD1 (5 bases). Looked up from germline, CDR1 is LNHDA and CDR2 is SQIVND (reference sequence). The CDR3 runs 13 residues. Trimming took off 8 bases at V and 7 bases at J, with 12 bases between the two ends.

The CDR3 nucleotides are TGTGCCAGCAGCGTAGGGGCGGGGGGGAGCACAGATACGCAGTATTTT. This codes for CASSVGAGGSTDTQYF. The rearrangement uses TRBV9 and TRBJ2-3; the match to TRBD2 covers 9 bases. The CDR3 consists of 16 residues. Losses at the gene ends were 0 bases for V and 0 bases for J; bases not matched to a gene: 2. CDR1 is SGDLS, CDR2 YYNGEE, per germline.

The gene calls are TRBV29-1 and TRBJ2-7; 7 nucleotides agree with TRBD1. There are 12 residues in the CDR3. Germline V lookup: CDR1 SQVTM, CDR2 ANQGSEA. Losses at the gene ends were 4 bases for V and 6 bases for J; bases not matched to a gene: 6. CDR3 bases: TGCAGCGTTGCCCGAGACAGGGCCGAGCAGTACTTC. It is translated as CSVARDRAEQYF.

Details on this clone: Other DNA sequences in the same sample also yield this CDR3. The J gene is TRBJ2-7, the V gene TRBV7-9; the D is unclear. Trimming stripped 5 bases from V and 1 base from J, with 3 bases between. The germline gives CDR1 SEHNR, CDR2 FQNEAQ (reference sequence). CDR3 length equals 11 residues. The CDR3 nucleotides are TGTGCCAGCAGCCCTTCCTACGAGCAGTACTTC. The encoded protein is CASSPSYEQYF. The whole variable domain, remainder taken from reference TRBV7-9 and TRBJ2-7, is DTGVSQNPRHKITKRGQNVTFRCDPISEHNRLYWYRQTLGQGPEFLTYFQNEAQLEKSRLLSDRFSAERPKGSFSTLEIQRTEQGDSAMYLCASSPSYEQYFGPGTRLTVT.

The chain links TRBV19 to TRBJ2-5; 10 nucleotides agree with TRBD2. The CDR3 runs 16 residues. The J segment lost 7 bases and the V segment lost 5 bases, leaving 13 bases of the junction unmatched. The germline V gene encodes CDR1 LNHDA and CDR2 SQIVND (reference sequence). The CDR3 loop is CASSLGGTSGARTQYF. CDR3 sequence (DNA): TGTGCCAGTAGTCTGGGGGGTACTAGCGGGGCGCGGACCCAGTACTTC. Variable domain in full (rest from reference TRBV19 and TRBJ2-5): DGGITQSPKYLFRKEGQNVTLSCEQNLNHDAMYWYRQDPGQGLRLIYYSQIVNDFQKGDIAEGYSVSREKKESFPLTVTSAQKNPTAFYLCASSLGGTSGARTQYFGPGTRLLVL.

The chain couples TRBV18 to TRBJ1-2; D uncertain. This CDR3 is 14 amino acids long. Deletions cut 3 bases from V and 8 bases from J, with 16 bases between. Germline lookup yields CDR1 KGHSH and CDR2 LQKENI. The CDR3 DNA reads TGTGCCAGCTCACCCTTGACCGACCGCGGCGGCTACACCTTC. Its translation is CASSPLTDRGGYTF.

This clone is a singleton in its sample. The gene calls are TRBV29-1 and TRBJ1-4; 7 nucleotides line up with TRBD1. The length of the CDR3 is 14 residues. Germline CDR1 reads SQVTM; CDR2 reads ANQGSEA. V lost 6 bases, J lost 2 bases, and 6 bases stayed unmatched. The CDR3 bases are TGCAGCGTGTCAGGGGGAATGACTAATGAAAAACTGTTTTTT. This gives the protein CSVSGGMTNEKLFF.

The gene calls are TRBV5-4 and TRBJ1-1; D may be TRBD1 (5 bases). CDR1 and CDR2 from the germline V gene are SGHNT and YYREEE (reference sequence). V lost 0 bases and J 9 bases, leaving 6 bases between the germline ends. CDR3 size: 11 residues. CDR3 in DNA: TGTGCCAGCAGCTTGGTGGGGCAAGCTTTCTTT. Its translation: CASSLVGQAFF.

J is TRBJ2-3 and V is TRBV19, with a tentative D call TRBD2 (5 bases). This CDR3 is built from 14 residues. V shed 0 bases and J shed 6 bases, with 10 bases lying between them. CDR1 is LNHDA and CDR2 is SQIVND in the germline V gene (reference sequence). DNA of the CDR3: TGTGCCAGTAGTATAGATCTCCCGGGGGATACGCAGTATTTT. Residues: CASSIDLPGDTQYF.

The V and J genes are TRBV19 and TRBJ1-3; no clear D. From germline, CDR1 is LNHDA and CDR2 SQIVND (reference sequence). The CDR3 is made up of 13 amino acids. The V gene lost 6 bases and the J gene lost 8 bases, with 14 bases spanning the gap. Here the CDR3 reads CASSIEAEDTIYF. The CDR3 DNA reads TGTGCCAGTAGCATTGAAGCGGAAGACACCATATATTTT.

The chain links TRBV15 to TRBJ1-5; D is possibly TRBD1 (5 bases). V was pared by 0 bases and J by 0 bases, with 15 bases between. Per the germline V gene, CDR1 is LNHNV and CDR2 is YYDKDF (reference sequence). The CDR3 consists of 18 residues. The CDR3 DNA reads as TGTGCCACCAGCAGAGATCGGGGGGGAGGGTATAGCAATCAGCCCCAGCATTTT. Protein: CATSRDRGGGYSNQPQHF.

This sequence joins TRBV24-1 and TRBJ2-1; a weak D match, TRBD1 (6 bases). V was clipped by 2 bases and J by 5 bases, with 12 bases between them. Germline values: CDR1 KGHDR, CDR2 SFDVKD. The CDR3 contains 15 residues. CDR3 in amino acids: CATSDSRGGHNEQFF. The CDR3 DNA sequence: TGTGCCACCAGTGATTCCAGGGGTGGTCACAATGAGCAGTTCTTC.

The chain links TRBV18 to TRBJ1-6, with TRBD1 identical over 7 bases. The CDR3 runs to 15 residues. Germline values: CDR1 KGHSH, CDR2 LQKENI. The junction had 9 bases not matched to a gene; V was cut back by 3 bases and J by 10 bases. CDR3 nucleotides: TGTGCCAGCTCACCTTTAGACAGGGAGAACTCACCCCTCCACTTT. Translating it yields CASSPLDRENSPLHF.

The V gene is TRBV28, the J gene TRBJ1-3; 7 bases are a match to TRBD1. Germline CDR1 and CDR2: MDHEN and SYDVKM. J lost 3 bases, V lost 6 bases, and 11 bases had no gene match. The CDR3 length is 16 residues. The CDR3 nucleotides are TGTGCCAGCAGCACACGGACAGGTCTAGGTGGAAACACCATATATTTT. Residues: CASSTRTGLGGNTIYF.

V gene TRBV2 combines with J gene TRBJ1-1, with D maybe TRBD1 (6 bases). The CDR3 is 13 residues long. Germline V gives CDR1 SNHLY, CDR2 FYNNEI. V was pared by 11 bases and J by 6 bases, with 19 bases between. The CDR3 nucleotides are TGTGCCGGGAACACAGGGAACCGGGCTGAAGCTTTCTTT. The encoded protein is CAGNTGNRAEAFF. Variable domain in full (rest from reference TRBV2 and TRBJ1-1): EPEVTQTPSHQVTQMGQEVILRCVPISNHLYFYWYRQILGQKVEFLVSFYNNEISEKSEIFDDQFSVERPDGSNFTLKIRSTKLEDSAMYFCAGNTGNRAEAFFGQGTRLTVV.

A note on this clone: The sample carries other DNA sequences with the same CDR3. The chain links TRBV3-1 (or the pseudogene TRBV3-2) to TRBJ1-2; D call uncertain. Per germline, CDR1 LGHDT and CDR2 YNNKEL (reference sequence). V dropped 1 base and J dropped 0 bases, with 9 bases sitting between them. The CDR3 consists of 15 residues. In DNA, the CDR3 is TGTGCCAGCAGCCAAGTCGCAGGTTCTAACTATGGCTACACCTTC. Translating gives CASSQVAGSNYGYTF.